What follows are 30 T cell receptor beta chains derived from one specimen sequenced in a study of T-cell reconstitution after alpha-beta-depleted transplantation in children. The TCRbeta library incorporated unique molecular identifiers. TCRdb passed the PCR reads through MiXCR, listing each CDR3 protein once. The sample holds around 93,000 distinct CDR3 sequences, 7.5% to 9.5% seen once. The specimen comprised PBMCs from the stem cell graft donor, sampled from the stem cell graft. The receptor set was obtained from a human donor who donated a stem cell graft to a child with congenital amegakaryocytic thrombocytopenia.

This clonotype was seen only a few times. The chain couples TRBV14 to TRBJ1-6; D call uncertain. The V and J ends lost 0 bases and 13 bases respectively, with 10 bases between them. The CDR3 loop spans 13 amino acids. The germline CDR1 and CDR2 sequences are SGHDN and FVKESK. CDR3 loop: CASSQERVGPLHF. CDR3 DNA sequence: TGTGCCAGCAGCCAAGAAAGGGTTGGGCCCCTCCACTTT.

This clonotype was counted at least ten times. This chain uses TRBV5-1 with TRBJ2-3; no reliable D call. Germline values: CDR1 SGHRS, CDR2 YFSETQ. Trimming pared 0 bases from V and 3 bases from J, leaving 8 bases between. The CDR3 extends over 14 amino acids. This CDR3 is CASSLEAITDTQYF. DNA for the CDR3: TGCGCCAGCAGCTTGGAAGCTATAACAGATACGCAGTATTTT.

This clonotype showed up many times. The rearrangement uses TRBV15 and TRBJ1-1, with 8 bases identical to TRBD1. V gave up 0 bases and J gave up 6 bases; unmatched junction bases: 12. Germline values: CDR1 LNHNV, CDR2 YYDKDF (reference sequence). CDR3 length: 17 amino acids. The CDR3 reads CATSREGRAGGRAEAFF. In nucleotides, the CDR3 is TGTGCCACCAGCAGAGAAGGGAGGGCAGGGGGCAGGGCTGAAGCTTTCTTT.

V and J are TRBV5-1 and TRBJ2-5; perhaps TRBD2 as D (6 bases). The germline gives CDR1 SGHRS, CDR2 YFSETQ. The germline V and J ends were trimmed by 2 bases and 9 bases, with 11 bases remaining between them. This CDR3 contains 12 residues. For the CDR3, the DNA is TGCGCCAGCAGCTTATTAAGGGAGGCCCAGTACTTC. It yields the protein CASSLLREAQYF.

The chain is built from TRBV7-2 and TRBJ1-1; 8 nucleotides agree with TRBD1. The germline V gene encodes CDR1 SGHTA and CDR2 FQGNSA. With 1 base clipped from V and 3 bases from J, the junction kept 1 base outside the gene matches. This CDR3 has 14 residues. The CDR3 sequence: CASSLVGQDTEAFF. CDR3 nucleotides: TGTGCCAGCAGCTTAGTGGGACAGGACACTGAAGCTTTCTTT.

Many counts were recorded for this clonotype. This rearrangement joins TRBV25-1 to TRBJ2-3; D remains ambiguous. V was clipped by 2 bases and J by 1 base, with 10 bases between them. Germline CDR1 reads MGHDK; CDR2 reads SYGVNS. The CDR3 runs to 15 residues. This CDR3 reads CASSEVGSGTDTQYF. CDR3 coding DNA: TGTGCCAGCAGTGAAGTAGGGTCGGGCACAGATACGCAGTATTTT.

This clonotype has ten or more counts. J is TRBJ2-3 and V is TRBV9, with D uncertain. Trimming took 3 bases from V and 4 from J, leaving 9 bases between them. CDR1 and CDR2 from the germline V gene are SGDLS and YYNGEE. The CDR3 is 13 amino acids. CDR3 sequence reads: CASSDREADTQYF. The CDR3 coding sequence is TGTGCCAGCAGCGACAGAGAGGCAGATACGCAGTATTTT.

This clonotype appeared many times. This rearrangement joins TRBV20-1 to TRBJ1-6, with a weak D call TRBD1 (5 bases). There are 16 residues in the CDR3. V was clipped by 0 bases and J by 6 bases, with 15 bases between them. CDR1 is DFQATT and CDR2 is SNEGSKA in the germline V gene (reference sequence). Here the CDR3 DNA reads TGCAGTGCTAGAGATGGTGGGACGGGGACTAATTCACCCCTCCACTTT. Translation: CSARDGGTGTNSPLHF.

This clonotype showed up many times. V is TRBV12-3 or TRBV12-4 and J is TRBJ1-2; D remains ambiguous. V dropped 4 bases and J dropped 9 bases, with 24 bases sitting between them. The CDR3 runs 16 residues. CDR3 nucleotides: TGTGCCAGCAGTTATCCCACCCATGGGTTTAGTTCCAGCTACACCTTC. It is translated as CASSYPTHGFSSSYTF.

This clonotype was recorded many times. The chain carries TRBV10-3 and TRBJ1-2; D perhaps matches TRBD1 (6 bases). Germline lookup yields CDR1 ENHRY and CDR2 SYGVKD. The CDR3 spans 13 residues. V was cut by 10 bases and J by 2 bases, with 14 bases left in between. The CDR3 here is CATGMDRNYGYTF. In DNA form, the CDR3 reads TGTGCCACAGGAATGGACAGAAACTATGGCTACACCTTC.

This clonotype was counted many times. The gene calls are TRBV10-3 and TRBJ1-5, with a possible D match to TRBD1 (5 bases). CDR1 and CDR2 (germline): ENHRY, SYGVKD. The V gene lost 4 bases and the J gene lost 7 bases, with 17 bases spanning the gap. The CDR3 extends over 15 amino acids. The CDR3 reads CAISGGLSFGQPQHF. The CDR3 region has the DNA TGTGCCATCAGTGGGGGCCTATCGTTCGGGCAGCCCCAGCATTTT.

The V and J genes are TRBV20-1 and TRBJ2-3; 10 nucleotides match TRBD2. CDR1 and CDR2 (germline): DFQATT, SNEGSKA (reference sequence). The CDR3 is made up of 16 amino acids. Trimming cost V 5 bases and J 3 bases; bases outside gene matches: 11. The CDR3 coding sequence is TGCAGTGCTTCGGGACTAGCGACCCTTATTACAGATACGCAGTATTTT. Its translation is CSASGLATLITDTQYF.

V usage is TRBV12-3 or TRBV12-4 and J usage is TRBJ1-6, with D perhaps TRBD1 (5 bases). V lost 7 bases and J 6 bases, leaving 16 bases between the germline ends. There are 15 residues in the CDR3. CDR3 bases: TGTGCCAGCATTCTCCGGGATGGGGGTAATTCACCCCTCCACTTT. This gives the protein CASILRDGGNSPLHF.

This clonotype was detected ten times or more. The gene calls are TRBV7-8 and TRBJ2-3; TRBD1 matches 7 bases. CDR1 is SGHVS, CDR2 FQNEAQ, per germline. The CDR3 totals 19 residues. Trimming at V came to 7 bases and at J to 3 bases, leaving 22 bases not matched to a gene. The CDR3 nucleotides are TGTGCCAGCACCTGGGGTCCAGGGGACAGCCGGCTGAATACAGATACGCAGTATTTT. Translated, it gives CASTWGPGDSRLNTDTQYF.

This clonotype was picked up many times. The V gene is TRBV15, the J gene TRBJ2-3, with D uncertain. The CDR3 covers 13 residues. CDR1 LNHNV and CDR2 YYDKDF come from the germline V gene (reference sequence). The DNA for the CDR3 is TGTGCTTCCTGTTCTGGTTACACAGATACGCAGTATTTT. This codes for CASCSGYTDTQYF. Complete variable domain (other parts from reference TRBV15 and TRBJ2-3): DAMVIQNPRYQVTQFGKPVTLSCSQTLNHNVMYWYQQKSSQAPKLLFHYYDKDFNNEADTPDNFQSRRPNTSFCFLDIRSPGLGDTAMYLCASCSGYTDTQYFGPGTRLTVL.

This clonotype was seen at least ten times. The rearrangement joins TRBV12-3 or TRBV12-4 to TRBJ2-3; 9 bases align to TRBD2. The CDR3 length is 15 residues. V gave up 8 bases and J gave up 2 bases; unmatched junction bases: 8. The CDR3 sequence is CASGSGGLNTDTQYF. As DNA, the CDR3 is TGTGCCAGCGGTAGCGGGGGCCTAAACACAGATACGCAGTATTTT.

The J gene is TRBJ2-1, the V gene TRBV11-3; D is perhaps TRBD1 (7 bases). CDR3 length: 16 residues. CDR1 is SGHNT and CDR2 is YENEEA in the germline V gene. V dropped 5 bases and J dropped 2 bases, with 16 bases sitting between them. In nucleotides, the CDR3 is TGTGCCAGCAGCCCATCAGGGGGGTACCCCTACAATGAGCAGTTCTTC. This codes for CASSPSGGYPYNEQFF. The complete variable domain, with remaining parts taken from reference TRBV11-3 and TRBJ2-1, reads EAGVVQSPRYKIIEKKQPVAFWCNPISGHNTLYWYLQNLGQGPELLIRYENEEAVDDSQLPKDRFSAERLKGVDSTLKIQPAELGDSAVYLCASSPSGGYPYNEQFFGPGTRLTVL.

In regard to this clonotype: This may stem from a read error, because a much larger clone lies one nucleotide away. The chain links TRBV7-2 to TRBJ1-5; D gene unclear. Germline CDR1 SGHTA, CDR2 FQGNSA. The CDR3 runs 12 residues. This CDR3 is CASSPGFGPHHF. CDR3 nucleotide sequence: TGTGCCAGCAGCCCAGGATTTGGGCCCCACCATTTT.

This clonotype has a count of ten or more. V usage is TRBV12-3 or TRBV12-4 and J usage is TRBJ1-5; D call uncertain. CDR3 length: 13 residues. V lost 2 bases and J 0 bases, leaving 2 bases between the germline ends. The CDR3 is CASSLTSNQPQHF. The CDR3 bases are TGTGCCAGCAGTTTAACTAGCAATCAGCCCCAGCATTTT.

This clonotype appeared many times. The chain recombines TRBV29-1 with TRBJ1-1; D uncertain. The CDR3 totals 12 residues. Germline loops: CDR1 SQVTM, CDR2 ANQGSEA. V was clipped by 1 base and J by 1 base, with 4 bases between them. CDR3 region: CSVEGPNTEAFF. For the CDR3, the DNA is TGCAGCGTTGAAGGGCCGAACACTGAAGCTTTCTTT. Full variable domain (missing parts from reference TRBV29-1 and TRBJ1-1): SAVISQKPSRDICQRGTSLTIQCQVDSQVTMMFWYRQQPGQSLTLIATANQGSEATYESGFVIDKFPISRPNLTFSTLTVSNMSPEDSSIYLCSVEGPNTEAFFGQGTRLTVV.

This CDR3 reads CASSPESNYEQYF. CDR3 bases: TGTGCCAGCTCACCCGAGTCTAACTACGAGCAGTACTTC. The rearrangement uses TRBV18 and TRBJ2-7; D is undetermined. V dropped 3 bases and J dropped 3 bases, with 9 bases sitting between them. This CDR3 is 13 amino acids long. Germline CDR1 reads KGHSH; CDR2 reads LQKENI.

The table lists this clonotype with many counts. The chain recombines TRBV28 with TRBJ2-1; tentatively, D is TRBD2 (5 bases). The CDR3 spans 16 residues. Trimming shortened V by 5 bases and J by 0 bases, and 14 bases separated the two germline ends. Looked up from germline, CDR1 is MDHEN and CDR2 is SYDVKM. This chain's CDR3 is CASSSQTGSSYNEQFF. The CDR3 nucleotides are TGTGCCAGCAGTAGCCAGACTGGGAGCTCCTACAATGAGCAGTTCTTC.

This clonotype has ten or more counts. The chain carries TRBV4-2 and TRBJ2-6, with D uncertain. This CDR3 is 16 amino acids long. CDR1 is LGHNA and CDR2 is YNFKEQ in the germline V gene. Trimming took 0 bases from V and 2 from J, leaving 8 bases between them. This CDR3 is CASSQDQRAGANVLTF. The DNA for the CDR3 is TGTGCCAGCAGCCAAGACCAACGTGCTGGGGCCAACGTCCTGACTTTC.

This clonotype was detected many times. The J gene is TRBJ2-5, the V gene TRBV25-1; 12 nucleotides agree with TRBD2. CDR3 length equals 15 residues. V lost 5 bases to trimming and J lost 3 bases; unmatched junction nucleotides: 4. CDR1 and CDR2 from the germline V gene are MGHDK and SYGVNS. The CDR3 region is CASSSRTSGEETQYF. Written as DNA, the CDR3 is TGTGCCAGCAGTAGCCGGACTAGCGGGGAAGAGACCCAGTACTTC.

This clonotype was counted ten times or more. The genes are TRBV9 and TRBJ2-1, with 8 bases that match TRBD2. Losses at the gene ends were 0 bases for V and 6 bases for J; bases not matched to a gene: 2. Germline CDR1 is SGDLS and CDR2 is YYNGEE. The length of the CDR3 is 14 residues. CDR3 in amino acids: CASSVDGTSNEQFF. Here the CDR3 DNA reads TGTGCCAGCAGCGTAGACGGGACTAGCAATGAGCAGTTCTTC.

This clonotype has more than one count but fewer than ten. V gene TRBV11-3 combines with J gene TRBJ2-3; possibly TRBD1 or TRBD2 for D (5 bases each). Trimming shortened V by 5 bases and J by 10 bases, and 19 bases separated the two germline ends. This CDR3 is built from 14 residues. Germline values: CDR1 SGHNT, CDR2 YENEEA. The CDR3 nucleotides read TGTGCCAGCAGCCCAGGTGGGGGATCTAGGGCGCAGTATTTT. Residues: CASSPGGGSRAQYF.

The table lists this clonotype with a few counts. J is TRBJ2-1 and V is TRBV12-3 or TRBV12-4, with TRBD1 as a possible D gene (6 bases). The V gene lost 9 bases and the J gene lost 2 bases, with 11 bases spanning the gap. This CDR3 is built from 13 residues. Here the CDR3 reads CASLPGAYNEQFF. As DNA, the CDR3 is TGTGCCAGTTTGCCAGGGGCCTACAATGAGCAGTTCTTC.

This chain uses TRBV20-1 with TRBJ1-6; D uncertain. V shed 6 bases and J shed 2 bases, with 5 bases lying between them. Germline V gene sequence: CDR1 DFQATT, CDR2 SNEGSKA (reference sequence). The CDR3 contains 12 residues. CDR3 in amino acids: CSARTYNSPLHF. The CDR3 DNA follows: TGCAGTGCCAGGACCTATAATTCACCCCTCCACTTT.

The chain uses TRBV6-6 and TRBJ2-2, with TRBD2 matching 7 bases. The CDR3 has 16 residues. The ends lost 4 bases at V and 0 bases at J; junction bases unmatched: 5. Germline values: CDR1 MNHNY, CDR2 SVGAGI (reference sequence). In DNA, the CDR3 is TGTGCCAGCAGTTCGCTTGGACTAGCGAACACCGGGGAGCTGTTTTTT. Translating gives CASSSLGLANTGELFF.

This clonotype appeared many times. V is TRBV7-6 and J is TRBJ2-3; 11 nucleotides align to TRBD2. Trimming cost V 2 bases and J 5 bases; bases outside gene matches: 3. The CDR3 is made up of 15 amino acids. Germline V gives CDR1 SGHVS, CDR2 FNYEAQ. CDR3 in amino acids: CASSLLAGGVDTQYF. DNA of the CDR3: TGTGCCAGCAGCTTACTAGCGGGGGGCGTAGATACGCAGTATTTT.